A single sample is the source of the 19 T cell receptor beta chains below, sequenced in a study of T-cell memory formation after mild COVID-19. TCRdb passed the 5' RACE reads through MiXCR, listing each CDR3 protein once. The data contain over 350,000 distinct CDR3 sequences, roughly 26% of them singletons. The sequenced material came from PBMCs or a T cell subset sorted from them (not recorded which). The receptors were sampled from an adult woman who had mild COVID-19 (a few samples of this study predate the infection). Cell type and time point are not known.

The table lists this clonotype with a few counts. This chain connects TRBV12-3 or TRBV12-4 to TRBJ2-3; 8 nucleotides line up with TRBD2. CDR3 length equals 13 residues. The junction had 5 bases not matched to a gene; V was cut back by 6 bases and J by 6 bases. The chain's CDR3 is CASRRLAGDTQYF. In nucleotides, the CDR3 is TGTGCCAGCAGGCGATTAGCGGGGGATACGCAGTATTTT.

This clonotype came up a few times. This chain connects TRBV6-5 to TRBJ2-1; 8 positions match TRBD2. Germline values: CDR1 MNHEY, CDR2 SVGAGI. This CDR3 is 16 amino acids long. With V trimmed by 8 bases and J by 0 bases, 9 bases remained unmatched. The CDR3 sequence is CASPGVAGRSYNEQFF. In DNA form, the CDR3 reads TGTGCCAGCCCAGGGGTAGCGGGACGCTCCTACAATGAGCAGTTCTTC.

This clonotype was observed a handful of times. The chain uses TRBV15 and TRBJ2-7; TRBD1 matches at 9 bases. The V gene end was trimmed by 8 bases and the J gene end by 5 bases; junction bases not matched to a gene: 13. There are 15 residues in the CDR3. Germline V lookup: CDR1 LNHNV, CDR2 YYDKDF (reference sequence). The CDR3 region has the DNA TGTGCCACCCGCGACATGGGACAGGGTTTCCACGAGCAGTACTTC. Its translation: CATRDMGQGFHEQYF.

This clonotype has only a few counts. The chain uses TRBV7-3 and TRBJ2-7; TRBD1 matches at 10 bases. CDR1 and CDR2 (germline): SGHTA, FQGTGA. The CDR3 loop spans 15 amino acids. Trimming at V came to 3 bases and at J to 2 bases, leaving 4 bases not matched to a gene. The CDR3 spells CASSLSDRGPYEQYF. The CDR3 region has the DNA TGTGCCAGCAGCTTGTCCGACAGGGGGCCCTACGAGCAGTACTTC.

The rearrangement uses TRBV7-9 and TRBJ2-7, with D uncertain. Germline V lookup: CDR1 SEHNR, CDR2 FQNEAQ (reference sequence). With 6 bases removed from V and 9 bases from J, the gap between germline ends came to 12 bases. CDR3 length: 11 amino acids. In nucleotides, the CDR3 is TGTGCCAGCAGTCGCCACGGCGGGCAGTACTTC. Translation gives CASSRHGGQYF.

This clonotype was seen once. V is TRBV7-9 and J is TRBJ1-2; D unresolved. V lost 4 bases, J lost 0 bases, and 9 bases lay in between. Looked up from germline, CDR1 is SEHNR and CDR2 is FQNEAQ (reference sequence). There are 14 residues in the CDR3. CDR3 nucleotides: TGTGCCAGCAGCTCGAGACGGGCTAACTATGGCTACACCTTC. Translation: CASSSRRANYGYTF.

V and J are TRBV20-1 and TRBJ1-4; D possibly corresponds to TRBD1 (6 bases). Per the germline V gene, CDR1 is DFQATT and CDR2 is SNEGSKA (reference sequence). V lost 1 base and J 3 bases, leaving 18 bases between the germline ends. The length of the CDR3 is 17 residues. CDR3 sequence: CSARGSGGHTSNEKLFF. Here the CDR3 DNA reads TGCAGTGCTAGAGGGAGCGGGGGGCACACATCTAATGAAAAACTGTTTTTT.

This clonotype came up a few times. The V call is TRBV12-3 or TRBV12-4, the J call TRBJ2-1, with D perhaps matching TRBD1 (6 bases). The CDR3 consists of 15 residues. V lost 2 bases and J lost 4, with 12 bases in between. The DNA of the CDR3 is TGTGCCAGCAGTTTAAGTCAGGGGCCATACAATGAGCAGTTCTTC. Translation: CASSLSQGPYNEQFF.

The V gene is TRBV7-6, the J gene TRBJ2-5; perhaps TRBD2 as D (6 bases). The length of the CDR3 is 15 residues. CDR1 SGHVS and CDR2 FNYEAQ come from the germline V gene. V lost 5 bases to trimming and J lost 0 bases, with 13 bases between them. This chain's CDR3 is CASSEYGTYQETQYF. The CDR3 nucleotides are TGTGCCAGCAGCGAATACGGGACTTACCAAGAGACCCAGTACTTC.

CDR3 region: CASSRTGVSYEQYF. In nucleotides, the CDR3 is TGTGCCAGCAGTAGGACAGGGGTTTCCTACGAGCAGTACTTC. The chain couples TRBV27 to TRBJ2-7; 9 nucleotides match TRBD1. J was trimmed by 1 base and V by 5 bases; bases with no gene match: 3. The CDR3 has 14 residues. The germline V gene encodes CDR1 MNHEY and CDR2 SMNVEV (reference sequence).

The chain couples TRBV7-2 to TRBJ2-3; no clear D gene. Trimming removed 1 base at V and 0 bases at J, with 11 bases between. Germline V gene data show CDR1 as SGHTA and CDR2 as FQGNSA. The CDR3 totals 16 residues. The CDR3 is CASSLGLGMSTDTQYF. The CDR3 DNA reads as TGTGCCAGCAGCTTAGGGCTGGGGATGAGCACAGATACGCAGTATTTT.

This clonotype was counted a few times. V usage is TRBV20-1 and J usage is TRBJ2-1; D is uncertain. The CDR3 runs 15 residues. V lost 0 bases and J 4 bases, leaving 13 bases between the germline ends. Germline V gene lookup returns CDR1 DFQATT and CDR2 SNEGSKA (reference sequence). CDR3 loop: CSARDAESLYNEQFF. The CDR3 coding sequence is TGCAGTGCTAGAGACGCGGAGAGTCTTTACAATGAGCAGTTCTTC.

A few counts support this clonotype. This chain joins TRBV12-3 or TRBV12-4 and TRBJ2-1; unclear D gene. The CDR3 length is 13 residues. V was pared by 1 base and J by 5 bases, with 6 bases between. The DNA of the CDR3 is TGTGCCAGCAGTTTAGAGAGGAACAATGAGCAGTTCTTC. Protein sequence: CASSLERNNEQFF.

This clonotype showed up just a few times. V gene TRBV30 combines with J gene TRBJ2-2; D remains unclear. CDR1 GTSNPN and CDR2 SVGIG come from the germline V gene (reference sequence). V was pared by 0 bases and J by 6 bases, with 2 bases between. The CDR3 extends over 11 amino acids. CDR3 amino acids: CAWSVAGELFF. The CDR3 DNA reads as TGTGCCTGGAGTGTCGCCGGGGAGCTGTTTTTT.

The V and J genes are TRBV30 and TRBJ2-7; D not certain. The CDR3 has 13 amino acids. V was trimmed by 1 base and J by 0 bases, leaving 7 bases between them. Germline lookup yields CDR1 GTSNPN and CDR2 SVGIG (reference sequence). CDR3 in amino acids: CAWSETASYEQYF. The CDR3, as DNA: TGTGCCTGGAGTGAAACAGCCTCCTACGAGCAGTACTTC.

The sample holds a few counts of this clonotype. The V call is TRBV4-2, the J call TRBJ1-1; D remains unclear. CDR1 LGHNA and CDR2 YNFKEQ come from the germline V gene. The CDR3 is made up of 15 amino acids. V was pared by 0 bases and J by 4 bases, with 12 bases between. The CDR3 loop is CASSQEGTYGTEAFF. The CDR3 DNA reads TGTGCCAGCAGCCAAGAGGGTACCTATGGCACTGAAGCTTTCTTT.

The CDR3 protein is CATSDPRRGNTEAFF. Here the CDR3 DNA reads TGTGCCACCAGTGATCCCCGGCGGGGGAACACTGAAGCTTTCTTT. This sequence joins TRBV24-1 and TRBJ1-1; D uncertain. Germline CDR1 KGHDR, CDR2 SFDVKD. This CDR3 spans 15 amino acids. Trimming stripped 3 bases from V and 1 base from J, with 11 bases between.

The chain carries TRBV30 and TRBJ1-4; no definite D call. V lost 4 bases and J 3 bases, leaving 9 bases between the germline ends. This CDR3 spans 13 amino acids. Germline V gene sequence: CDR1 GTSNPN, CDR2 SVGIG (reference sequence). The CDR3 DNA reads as TGTGCCTGGACGGGGTCCTCTAATGAAAAACTGTTTTTT. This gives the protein CAWTGSSNEKLFF.

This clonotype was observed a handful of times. The CDR3, as DNA: TGTGCCAGCAGCTTAACGCAGTTTTGTACCTTC. Translating it yields CASSLTQFCTF. The chain employs TRBV7-9 and TRBJ1-2; D unclear. Germline CDR1 and CDR2: SEHNR and FQNEAQ (reference sequence). The CDR3 has 11 amino acids. V shed 2 bases and J shed 14 bases, with 12 bases lying between them.